The 13 T cell receptor beta chains reported below all come from one sample, sequenced in a study of response to subunit inactivated influenza vaccine. A single record per CDR3 protein comes from TCRdb applying MiXCR to the RT-PCR reads. The top ten hold 10% of the sample, which has around 520,000 distinct CDR3 sequences, approximately 12% seen once. The material was PBMCs from blood, obtained on the day of vaccination. These receptors came from a man aged 50-60 years who received an inactivated influenza vaccine.

This clonotype was seen only a few times. The chain recombines TRBV9 with TRBJ2-3, with TRBD2 identical over 15 bases. V trimming: 3 bases; J trimming: 5 bases; junction bases outside the gene matches: 10. Per germline, CDR1 SGDLS and CDR2 YYNGEE. The CDR3 consists of 18 residues. DNA for the CDR3: TGTGCCAGCAGCGATGGACTAGCGGGGGGGCAGTTTGTAGATACGCAGTATTTT. Residues: CASSDGLAGGQFVDTQYF. Using reference TRBV9 and TRBJ2-3 for the parts outside the CDR3, the full variable domain is DSGVTQTPKHLITATGQRVTLRCSPRSGDLSVYWYQQSLDQGLQFLIQYYNGEERAKGNILERFSAQQFPDLHSELNLSSLELGDSALYFCASSDGLAGGQFVDTQYFGPGTRLTVL.

This clonotype was picked up one time. This sequence may be a read error, since a much larger clone differs from it by one base. V usage is TRBV4-3 and J usage is TRBJ2-7, with unresolved D. The germline V gene has CDR1 LGHNA and CDR2 YSLEER. There are 14 residues in the CDR3. This CDR3 is CAGSQENGLYEQYF. The CDR3 DNA follows: TGCGCCGGCAGCCAAGAAAATGGTCTCTACGAGCAGTACTTC.

This clonotype was recorded many times. This chain joins TRBV12-3 or TRBV12-4 and TRBJ2-3; the match to TRBD2 covers 13 bases. The CDR3 is 16 residues long. The V and J ends lost 5 bases and 3 bases, in that order; junction bases with no gene match: 5. The DNA of the CDR3 is TGTGCCAGCAGTATACTAGCGGGGGGGCCTACAGATACGCAGTATTTT. Translation: CASSILAGGPTDTQYF.

The genes are TRBV12-3 or TRBV12-4 and TRBJ2-7; D is possibly TRBD1 (5 bases). Trimming left V 0 bases short and J 4 bases short, with 7 bases between. This CDR3 comprises 13 residues. The CDR3 sequence: CASSLAGEYEQYF. In nucleotides, the CDR3 is TGTGCCAGCAGTTTAGCAGGGGAATACGAGCAGTACTTC.

This clonotype was seen a few times. The chain recombines TRBV7-2 with TRBJ2-2, with no clear D. V lost 1 base and J lost 7, with 10 bases in between. Germline values: CDR1 SGHTA, CDR2 FQGNSA. The CDR3 consists of 14 residues. CDR3 nucleotides: TGTGCCAGCAGCTTAGAGGGCCTCGGCGGGGAGCTGTTTTTT. It specifies CASSLEGLGGELFF. Full variable domain (remainder filled in from reference TRBV7-2 and TRBJ2-2): GAGVSQSPSNKVTEKGKDVELRCDPISGHTALYWYRQSLGQGLEFLIYFQGNSAPDKSGLPSDRFSAERTGGSVSTLTIQRTQQEDSAVYLCASSLEGLGGELFFGEGSRLTVL.

As to this clonotype: A much larger clone lies one base from this, so it may be a read error. The genes are TRBV28 and TRBJ1-2; D might be TRBD1 (6 bases). This CDR3 comprises 14 residues. Germline V gives CDR1 MDHEN, CDR2 SYDVKM. The CDR3 sequence: CGSSLSGENYGYTF. CDR3 nucleotide sequence: TGTGGCAGCAGTTTATCAGGGGAAAACTATGGCTACACCTTC.

Remarks on this clonotype: A read error may be the cause here, since a much bigger clone is one base away. The rearrangement joins TRBV12-3 or TRBV12-4 to TRBJ2-3, with TRBD2 identical over 11 bases. The CDR3 contains 18 residues. CDR3 in amino acids: CTSSLAWGSGGAGDTQYF. In nucleotides, the CDR3 is TGTACCAGCAGTTTAGCTTGGGGTAGCGGGGGGGCTGGAGATACGCAGTATTTT.

V gene TRBV7-8 combines with J gene TRBJ2-7, with D perhaps matching TRBD1 (5 bases). The CDR3 spans 12 residues. The V and J ends lost 5 bases and 6 bases respectively, with 11 bases between them. The V gene's germline CDR1 is SGHVS and CDR2 FQNEAQ. The CDR3 region has the DNA TGTGCCAGCAGCCTGACAGTTCGCGAGCAGTACTTC. It translates to CASSLTVREQYF.

This clonotype has just a few counts. The V and J genes are TRBV9 and TRBJ2-3; the D gene is possibly TRBD2 (5 bases). The CDR3 length is 14 residues. Per the germline V gene, CDR1 is SGDLS and CDR2 is YYNGEE. With 3 bases removed from V and 4 bases from J, the gap between germline ends came to 12 bases. The CDR3 nucleotides are TGTGCCAGCAGCGCCCCGGTGGACTCAGATACGCAGTATTTT. This encodes CASSAPVDSDTQYF. The variable domain in full, completed from reference TRBV9 and TRBJ2-3, reads DSGVTQTPKHLITATGQRVTLRCSPRSGDLSVYWYQQSLDQGLQFLIQYYNGEERAKGNILERFSAQQFPDLHSELNLSSLELGDSALYFCASSAPVDSDTQYFGPGTRLTVL.

This clonotype came up a few times. This chain joins TRBV7-8 and TRBJ2-7; TRBD2 might be the D (6 bases). The CDR3 sequence is 17 residues long. V lost 5 bases, J lost 5 bases, and 25 bases lay in between. Germline CDR1 is SGHVS and CDR2 is FQNEAQ. The CDR3 nucleotides are TGTGCCAGCAGCACTATTCCGGGACTCGCTCCCCTCCACGAGCAGTACTTC. It yields the protein CASSTIPGLAPLHEQYF.

The chain is built from TRBV20-1 and TRBJ2-5; D is tentatively TRBD1 or TRBD2 (5 bases each). V lost 2 bases and J 2 bases, leaving 12 bases between the germline ends. The germline V gene has CDR1 DFQATT and CDR2 SNEGSKA (reference sequence). The CDR3 is 14 residues long. CDR3 protein: CSARYGTAQETQYF. In DNA, the CDR3 is TGCAGTGCTAGATACGGGACGGCACAAGAGACCCAGTACTTC.

The rearrangement joins TRBV19 to TRBJ2-3; TRBD2 matches at 8 bases. The germline gives CDR1 LNHDA, CDR2 SQIVND (reference sequence). The CDR3 is 16 residues long. J was trimmed by 6 bases and V by 6 bases; bases with no gene match: 14. The CDR3 DNA reads as TGTGCCAGTAGCGCCCTTGGCGGGGGGCTAGTGGATACGCAGTATTTT. Its translation is CASSALGGGLVDTQYF. The full variable domain, completed using reference TRBV19 and TRBJ2-3, is DGGITQSPKYLFRKEGQNVTLSCEQNLNHDAMYWYRQDPGQGLRLIYYSQIVNDFQKGDIAEGYSVSREKKESFPLTVTSAQKNPTAFYLCASSALGGGLVDTQYFGPGTRLTVL.

There are a few counts of this clonotype. The chain links TRBV4-3 to TRBJ2-2, with a weak D call TRBD2 (6 bases). V lost 0 bases and J lost 4, with 18 bases in between. The CDR3 is 18 amino acids. CDR1 is LGHNA and CDR2 is YSLEER in the germline V gene. The CDR3 nucleotides read TGCGCCAGCAGCCAAGAGGTCGCAGGCGGGGTGAGCACCGGGGAGCTGTTTTTT. Residues: CASSQEVAGGVSTGELFF.